The rows below give T cell receptor beta chains drawn from one sample of a study of T cell responses to AZD1222 COVID-19 vaccine. Using immunoSEQ multiplex PCR, the repertoire was profiled, and TCRdb retains in-frame clones only, with some absent. In the table there are roughly 160,000 clones, 88% of which are singletons. Sample: peripheral blood, taken 28 days after the second AZD1222 dose. All receptors come from an adult who received the AZD1222 COVID-19 vaccine. Both conserved end residues are part of each CDR3. A D gene is named only where the DNA matches it firmly. The size field is filled for only some rows; it gives once, few, many or a size class.

d_gene,v_gene,abundance,j_gene,CDR3aa,CDR3nt
.,TRBV24-1,few,TRBJ2-1,CATSDSSGSSYNEQFF,TGTGCCACCAGTGATTCGTCCGGAAGCTCCTACAATGAGCAGTTCTTC
TRBD1,TRBV2,.,TRBJ1-2,CASSQQGAGGYTF,TGTGCCAGCAGCCAACAGGGGGCGGGTGGCTACACCTTC
.,TRBV7-6,.,TRBJ1-4,CASSHRNNEKLFF,TGTGCCAGCAGCCATCGGAATAATGAAAAACTGTTTTTT
TRBD1,TRBV5-1,few,TRBJ1-1,CASSLVGTGFEAFF,TGCGCCAGCAGCTTGGTCGGGACAGGGTTCGAAGCTTTCTTT
TRBD1,TRBV6-5,.,TRBJ1-2,CASSTGGRSWGYTF,TGTGCCAGCAGTACAGGGGGGCGTTCGTGGGGCTACACCTTC
TRBD1,TRBV19,once,TRBJ2-5,CASSIRPGQGQVTQYF,TGTGCCAGTAGTATCCGCCCGGGACAGGGCCAAGTGACCCAGTACTTC
TRBD2,TRBV5-4,.,TRBJ2-3,CASSLGSAGGTDTQYF,TGTGCCAGCAGCTTGGGATCAGCGGGGGGCACAGATACGCAGTATTTT
.,TRBV6-5,.,TRBJ2-2,CASSPRPSSAGELFF,TGTGCCAGCAGCCCCCGCCCTAGTTCTGCCGGGGAGCTGTTTTTT
TRBD1,TRBV7-8,.,TRBJ1-1,CASSPQTGRDTEAFF,TGTGCCAGCAGCCCCCAGACAGGGCGGGACACTGAAGCTTTCTTT
.,TRBV24-1,.,TRBJ2-5,CATSGSGPDQETQYF,TGTGCCACCAGTGGATCCGGACCAGACCAAGAGACCCAGTACTTC
.,TRBV5-4,.,TRBJ2-3,CASSLDTDTQYF,TGTGCCAGCAGCCTCGACACAGATACGCAGTATTTT
.,TRBV7-9,.,TRBJ1-5,CASSSGGSNQPQHF,TGTGCCAGCAGCTCGGGCGGTAGCAATCAGCCCCAGCATTTT
.,TRBV6-4,.,TRBJ1-2,CASSDSGYGYTF,TGTGCCAGCAGTGACTCGGGCTATGGCTACACCTTC
TRBD1,TRBV30,.,TRBJ2-7,CAWSMTGGSEQYF,TGTGCCTGGAGTATGACAGGGGGCAGCGAGCAGTACTTC
.,TRBV24-1,.,TRBJ2-5,CATSDRTSGETQYF,TGTGCCACCAGTGACAGAACCTCGGGGGAGACCCAGTACTTC
.,TRBV7-9,.,TRBJ1-4,CASSLAIRDQGEKLFF,TGTGCCAGCAGCTTAGCAATCCGGGACCAGGGAGAAAAACTGTTTTTT
.,TRBV6-5,.,TRBJ1-3,CASRERDSGNTIYF,TGTGCCAGCAGAGAGAGAGACTCTGGAAACACCATATATTTT
.,TRBV18,.,TRBJ2-2,CASSLGGPGELFF,TGTGCCAGCTCCCTCGGAGGGCCCGGGGAGCTGTTTTTT
.,TRBV6-5,.,TRBJ1-1,CAGSQGLRTEAFF,TGTGCCGGGTCCCAGGGGCTACGCACTGAAGCTTTCTTT
.,TRBV5-6,many,TRBJ2-5,CASSLVDSQETQYF,TGTGCCAGCAGCTTGGTTGACAGCCAAGAGACCCAGTACTTC
.,TRBV5-1,.,TRBJ2-3,CASCPAGARVDTQYF,TGCGCCAGCTGTCCGGCCGGGGCGCGGGTCGATACGCAGTATTTT
.,TRBV9,.,TRBJ1-2,CASSARNPYGYTF,TGTGCCAGCAGCGCCAGGAATCCCTATGGCTACACCTTC
.,TRBV6-6,.,TRBJ1-1,CASSRGLSQGGGTEAFF,TGTGCCAGCAGTCGGGGCCTGTCACAGGGCGGGGGCACTGAAGCTTTCTTT
.,TRBV3-1/TRBV3-2,.,TRBJ2-5,CASSQDRGYGETQYF,TGTGCCAGCAGCCAAGATCGAGGGTACGGAGAGACCCAGTACTTC
.,TRBV19,.,TRBJ2-6,CASSTVIGVGANVLTF,TGTGCCAGTAGTACCGTCATTGGGGTGGGGGCCAACGTCCTGACTTTC
.,TRBV30,.,TRBJ1-3,CAWRVTSGNTIYF,TGTGCCTGGAGGGTTACCTCTGGAAACACCATATATTTT
.,TRBV11-2,once,TRBJ1-4,CASSSTVGGEKLFF,TGTGCCAGCAGCTCGACAGTTGGGGGTGAAAAACTGTTTTTT
TRBD2,TRBV9,.,TRBJ2-2,CASSVVLAGTGELFF,TGTGCCAGCAGCGTAGTGCTAGCGGGGACCGGGGAGCTGTTTTTT
.,TRBV7-6,.,TRBJ2-7,CASSTDRDVSYEQYF,TGTGCCAGCAGCACTGACCGGGACGTCTCCTACGAGCAGTACTTC
.,TRBV18,.,TRBJ2-7,CASSPASGSTYEQYF,TGTGCCAGCTCACCAGCCAGTGGGAGTACCTACGAGCAGTACTTC
.,TRBV11-2,.,TRBJ1-1,CASIKATPPGNTEAFF,TGTGCCAGCATCAAAGCCACACCTCCAGGGAACACTGAAGCTTTCTTT
.,TRBV6-1,.,TRBJ1-1,CASSEHEAFF,TGTGCCAGCAGTGAACACGAAGCTTTCTTT
.,TRBV13,.,TRBJ1-2,CASSSGYTYGYTF,TGTGCCAGCAGCTCCGGATACACCTATGGCTACACCTTC
TRBD2,TRBV3-1/TRBV3-2,.,TRBJ2-1,CASSQGWSSGAYNEQFF,TGTGCCAGCAGCCAAGGATGGTCTAGCGGGGCCTACAATGAGCAGTTCTTC
.,TRBV18,.,TRBJ2-5,CASSGLAAYQETQYF,TGTGCCAGCTCAGGGTTAGCGGCCTACCAAGAGACCCAGTACTTC
.,TRBV15,.,TRBJ1-2,CATSRGGTLEGYTF,TGTGCCACCAGCAGAGGTGGGACGCTGGAAGGCTACACCTTC
.,TRBV9,.,TRBJ2-2,CASSVSGFRGGELFF,TGTGCCAGCAGCGTATCAGGGTTCAGGGGTGGGGAGCTGTTTTTT
.,TRBV11-2,.,TRBJ1-6,CASSLAGYNSPLHF,TGTGCCAGCAGCTTAGCAGGGTATAATTCACCCCTCCACTTT
.,TRBV3-1/TRBV3-2,.,TRBJ2-1,CASTVGSSYNEQFF,TGTGCCAGCACCGTGGGGAGCTCCTACAATGAGCAGTTCTTC
.,TRBV6-6,.,TRBJ2-2,CASSSPQGPGELFF,TGTGCCAGCAGTTCCCCCCAGGGGCCCGGGGAGCTGTTTTTT
.,TRBV10-3,.,TRBJ1-4,CAISEEATDRKLFF,TGTGCCATCAGTGAGGAGGCCACGGACCGAAAACTGTTTTTT
TRBD1,TRBV6-5,.,TRBJ1-1,CASGQGSEAFF,TGTGCCAGCGGACAGGGCTCTGAAGCTTTCTTT
.,TRBV6-1,.,TRBJ1-2,CASSEGFRDGYTF,TGTGCCAGCAGTGAAGGGTTTCGGGATGGCTACACCTTC
TRBD2,TRBV7-2,.,TRBJ2-5,CASSLAGTSGGRETQYF,TGTGCCAGCAGCTTAGCCGGGACTAGCGGGGGGCGGGAGACCCAGTACTTC
.,TRBV7-9,.,TRBJ2-6,CASSAANSGANVLTF,TGTGCCAGCAGCGCGGCGAACTCTGGGGCCAACGTCCTGACTTTC
.,TRBV21-1,once,TRBJ2-2,CASSRRSPPNTGELFF,TGTGCCAGCAGCCGGCGGTCCCCGCCGAACACCGGGGAGCTGTTTTTT
TRBD1,TRBV30,.,TRBJ1-1,CATETHSGQGTSQFNSEAFF,TGTGCCACAGAAACCCACAGCGGACAGGGGACCTCCCAGTTTAACTCTGAAGCTTTCTTT
TRBD1,TRBV10-3,few,TRBJ1-5,CAISESVDRDQPQHF,TGTGCCATCAGTGAGTCGGTGGACAGGGATCAGCCCCAGCATTTT
TRBD2,TRBV2,.,TRBJ2-5,CASSLVAGGPYQETQYF,TGTGCCAGCAGTCTCGTAGCGGGGGGTCCTTACCAAGAGACCCAGTACTTC
.,TRBV19,.,TRBJ1-1,CASSTTGGATTEAFF,TGTGCCAGTAGTACCACCGGTGGGGCGACCACTGAAGCTTTCTTT
.,TRBV3-1/TRBV3-2,.,TRBJ1-2,CASSHDPNYGYTF,TGTGCCAGCAGCCATGATCCCAACTATGGCTACACCTTC
.,TRBV27,.,TRBJ1-1,CASARDGLNTEAFF,TGTGCCAGCGCCCGGGACGGACTGAACACTGAAGCTTTCTTT
.,TRBV14,.,TRBJ1-5,CASSRAGQPQHF,TGTGCCAGCAGCCGTGCAGGCCAGCCCCAGCATTTT